These 18 T cell receptor beta chains originate from one sample sequenced in a study of CD8+ T cells in alopecia areata. Treatment specified: oral pan-JAK inhibitor, 5-10 mg twice daily. Reverse transcription of extracted RNA yielded cDNA, which provided the sequencing template. The method was immunoSEQ multiplex PCR; TCRdb's version includes in-frame clones alone and lacks a portion of them. The sample comprises fewer than 250,000 clones, more than 30% of which are singletons, and just under 0.5% rests with the top ten. This specimen consisted of CD4+ T cells sorted from blood, obtained at week 34, from a patient treated with tofacitinib. Every receptor here comes from a human donor with alopecia areata.

The V call is TRBV7-9, the J call TRBJ2-7; tentatively, D is TRBD1 or TRBD2 (6 bases each). Germline V gives CDR1 SEHNR, CDR2 FQNEAQ (reference sequence). Trimming removed 5 bases at V and 5 bases at J, with 13 bases between. The CDR3 runs to 13 residues. CDR3 in DNA: TGTGCCAGCAGCGTGATGGAGGGGGACGAGCAGTACTTC. As protein: CASSVMEGDEQYF.

The V call is TRBV2, the J call TRBJ2-7, with D unclear. The CDR3 contains 14 residues. The germline V and J ends were trimmed by 5 bases and 0 bases, with 11 bases remaining between them. Germline V CDR1 and CDR2: SNHLY, FYNNEI. This CDR3 is CASSRARSSYEQYF. The CDR3 bases are TGTGCCAGCAGTAGGGCCAGGAGCTCCTACGAGCAGTACTTC.

This clone was seen a few times. The rearrangement links TRBV5-1 to TRBJ1-4; TRBD1 aligns across 8 bases. The trim removed 6 bases at V and 5 bases at J, leaving 9 bases unmatched. CDR1 is SGHRS and CDR2 is YFSETQ in the germline V gene. The length of the CDR3 is 15 residues. The CDR3 region is CASKEGGTGNEKLFF. The CDR3 nucleotides read TGCGCCAGCAAGGAGGGCGGGACAGGCAATGAAAAACTGTTTTTT.

V is TRBV6-5 and J is TRBJ2-7, with D perhaps matching TRBD2 (7 bases). The CDR3 extends over 14 amino acids. Germline assignment: CDR1 MNHEY and CDR2 SVGAGI. Trimming left V 0 bases short and J 7 bases short, with 13 bases between. Written as DNA, the CDR3 is TGTGCCAGCAGTTACTCGGGGGGGCTTCGGGAGCAGTACTTC. This codes for CASSYSGGLREQYF.

The chain carries TRBV6-5 and TRBJ2-1; maybe TRBD2 (6 bases). The CDR3 has 13 amino acids. The germline gives CDR1 MNHEY, CDR2 SVGAGI. V lost 7 bases and J 9 bases, leaving 16 bases between the germline ends. The CDR3 here is CASTKTRTGEQFF. CDR3 DNA sequence: TGTGCCAGCACCAAGACTAGGACGGGTGAGCAGTTCTTC.

This sequence joins TRBV7-3 and TRBJ1-2; TRBD1 is a possible D gene (6 bases). Trimming pared 5 bases from V and 6 bases from J, leaving 16 bases between. Germline V gives CDR1 SGHTA, CDR2 FQGTGA. The CDR3 runs to 14 residues. The CDR3 nucleotides read TGTGCCAGCAGCCCCGCCGGAGGGGGACATGGCTACACCTTC. It translates to CASSPAGGGHGYTF. The full variable domain, completed using reference TRBV7-3 and TRBJ1-2, is GAGVSQTPSNKVTEKGKYVELRCDPISGHTALYWYRQSLGQGPEFLIYFQGTGAADDSGLPNDRFFAVRPEGSVSTLKIQRTERGDSAVYLCASSPAGGGHGYTFGSGTRLTVV.

The V and J genes are TRBV5-1 and TRBJ1-1; the D is unclear. CDR1 is SGHRS and CDR2 is YFSETQ in the germline V gene. The length of the CDR3 is 12 residues. The ends were cut back, 1 base at V and 10 bases at J, with 11 bases in the middle. In nucleotides, the CDR3 is TGCGCCAGCAGCTTGACGCCCCCTTCAGCTTTCTTT. Its translation is CASSLTPPSAFF.

V usage is TRBV15 and J usage is TRBJ2-7; D ambiguous. The CDR3 runs 13 residues. Deletions cut 0 bases from V and 6 bases from J, with 9 bases between. Germline-derived CDR1 and CDR2 are LNHNV and YYDKDF (reference sequence). CDR3 coding DNA: TGTGCCACCAGCAGAGATAGTCGGAGCGAGCAGTACTTC. Protein sequence: CATSRDSRSEQYF.

The J gene is TRBJ2-1, the V gene TRBV9; 13 nucleotides agree with TRBD2. There are 20 residues in the CDR3. Germline V CDR1 and CDR2: SGDLS, YYNGEE. With V trimmed by 0 bases and J by 4 bases, 13 bases remained unmatched. CDR3 sequence: CASSVEGLAGEDPRYNEQFF. The CDR3 bases are TGTGCCAGCAGCGTAGAAGGACTAGCGGGGGAGGACCCCCGATACAATGAGCAGTTCTTC.

This clone was observed a few times. The genes are TRBV30 and TRBJ2-1; D call uncertain. V gave up 0 bases and J gave up 6 bases, with 6 bases separating them. CDR1 and CDR2 from the germline V gene are GTSNPN and SVGIG (reference sequence). CDR3 length: 12 amino acids. CDR3 region: CAWSVGINEQFF. CDR3 nucleotide sequence: TGTGCCTGGAGTGTAGGTATCAATGAGCAGTTCTTC.

The CDR3 sequence: CSVEVRGQGTYEQYF. The CDR3 DNA follows: TGCAGCGTTGAAGTGAGGGGACAGGGCACCTACGAGCAGTACTTC. The rearrangement joins TRBV29-1 to TRBJ2-7; 9 nucleotides match TRBD1. This CDR3 has 15 amino acids. J lost 2 bases, V lost 1 base, and 6 bases had no gene match. Germline V gives CDR1 SQVTM, CDR2 ANQGSEA.

The chain uses TRBV9 and TRBJ2-1; TRBD2 aligns across 14 bases. Trimming removed 3 bases from V and 7 bases from J; junction bases left unmatched: 3. CDR1 and CDR2 (germline): SGDLS, YYNGEE. This CDR3 region has 15 residues. The CDR3: CASSGWTSGGNEQFF. The CDR3, as DNA: TGTGCCAGCAGCGGATGGACTAGCGGGGGGAATGAGCAGTTCTTC. Looking up the rest from reference TRBV9 and TRBJ2-1 gives the full variable domain: DSGVTQTPKHLITATGQRVTLRCSPRSGDLSVYWYQQSLDQGLQFLIQYYNGEERAKGNILERFSAQQFPDLHSELNLSSLELGDSALYFCASSGWTSGGNEQFFGPGTRLTVL.

This clone was counted a few times. V gene TRBV5-6 combines with J gene TRBJ1-2; D remains ambiguous. CDR3 length: 13 residues. CDR1 and CDR2 from the germline V gene are SGHDT and YYEEEE. V was pared by 4 bases and J by 5 bases, with 12 bases between. DNA of the CDR3: TGTGCCAGCAGCCCTAACGGAATTTATGGCTACACCTTC. This gives the protein CASSPNGIYGYTF.

The J gene is TRBJ1-1, the V gene TRBV9; 7 nucleotides line up with TRBD1. V was pared by 4 bases and J by 4 bases, with 10 bases of the junction left unmatched. This CDR3 has 15 residues. Germline V lookup: CDR1 SGDLS, CDR2 YYNGEE. In DNA form, the CDR3 reads TGTGCCAGCAGCATGCTGACAGGGCGCTCCACTGAAGCTTTCTTT. This sequence encodes CASSMLTGRSTEAFF.

This clone showed up just a few times. This chain connects TRBV9 to TRBJ2-3; 9 bases map to TRBD2. Germline values: CDR1 SGDLS, CDR2 YYNGEE. J lost 0 bases, V lost 0 bases, and 8 bases had no gene match. The CDR3 loop spans 18 amino acids. The CDR3 bases are TGTGCCAGCAGCGTAGACGGCGGGGGGGCGTGGAGCACAGATACGCAGTATTTT. Protein sequence: CASSVDGGGAWSTDTQYF. The full variable domain, its missing parts supplied by reference TRBV9 and TRBJ2-3, is DSGVTQTPKHLITATGQRVTLRCSPRSGDLSVYWYQQSLDQGLQFLIQYYNGEERAKGNILERFSAQQFPDLHSELNLSSLELGDSALYFCASSVDGGGAWSTDTQYFGPGTRLTVL.

This clone has more than one count but fewer than ten. CDR3: CASSPQGTARAKNIQYF. The CDR3 coding sequence is TGTGCCAGCAGCCCCCAAGGCACAGCGAGAGCCAAAAACATTCAGTACTTC. The chain joins TRBV7-2 to TRBJ2-4; no firm D call. The CDR3 totals 17 residues. The V and J ends lost 5 bases and 0 bases respectively, with 17 bases between them. Germline V gives CDR1 SGHTA, CDR2 FQGNSA. The full variable domain, rest sourced from reference TRBV7-2 and TRBJ2-4, is GAGVSQSPSNKVTEKGKDVELRCDPISGHTALYWYRQSLGQGLEFLIYFQGNSAPDKSGLPSDRFSAERTGGSVSTLTIQRTQQEDSAVYLCASSPQGTARAKNIQYFGAGTRLSVL.

The rearrangement joins TRBV4-1 to TRBJ1-2; D gene unclear. Germline CDR1 reads MGHRA; CDR2 reads YSYEKL. The CDR3 length is 15 residues. V was pared by 1 base and J by 2 bases, with 11 bases between. The CDR3 DNA sequence: TGCGCCAGCAGCCAAGGGATTCGGGAGAACTATGGCTACACCTTC. This codes for CASSQGIRENYGYTF.

The V gene is TRBV18, the J gene TRBJ1-5, with a weak D call TRBD1 (5 bases). The CDR3 is made up of 18 amino acids. Germline V gives CDR1 KGHSH, CDR2 LQKENI. Trimming stripped 4 bases from V and 1 base from J, with 20 bases between. The CDR3 loop is CASSLFSGDGGSNQPQHF. The CDR3 DNA reads as TGTGCCAGCTCACTCTTTTCGGGGGACGGGGGAAGCAATCAGCCCCAGCATTTT.